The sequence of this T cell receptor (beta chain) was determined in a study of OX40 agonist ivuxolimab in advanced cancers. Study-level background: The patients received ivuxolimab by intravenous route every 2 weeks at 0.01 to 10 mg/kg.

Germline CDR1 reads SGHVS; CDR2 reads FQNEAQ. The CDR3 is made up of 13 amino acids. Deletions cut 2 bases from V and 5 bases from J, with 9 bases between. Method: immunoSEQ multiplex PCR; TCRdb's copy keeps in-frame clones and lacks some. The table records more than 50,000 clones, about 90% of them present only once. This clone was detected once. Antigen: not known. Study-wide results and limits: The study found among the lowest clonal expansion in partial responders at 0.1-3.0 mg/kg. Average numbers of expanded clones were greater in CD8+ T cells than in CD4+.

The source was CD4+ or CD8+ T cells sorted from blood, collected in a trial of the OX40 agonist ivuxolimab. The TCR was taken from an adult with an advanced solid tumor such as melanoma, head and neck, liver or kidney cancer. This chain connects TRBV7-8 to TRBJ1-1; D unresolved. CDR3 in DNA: TGTGCCAGCAGCTTACGGGGAGATACTGAAGCTTTCTTT. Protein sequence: CASSLRGDTEAFF.